This T cell receptor (beta chain) was sequenced in a study of identical twins. TCRdb called the 5' RACE reads again in MiXCR, with one record for every CDR3 protein. The sample includes roughly 540,000 distinct CDR3 sequences, 22% of them seen just once. The CDR3 contains 16 residues. J was trimmed by 8 bases and V by 2 bases; bases with no gene match: 13. Germline CDR1 reads SEHNR; CDR2 reads FQNEAQ (reference sequence). This clonotype was detected only a few times. These same records also appear under a second study, on T cells expressing NK-cell markers.

This receptor was obtained from a woman in her late teens or twenties in good health. The specimen sequenced was CD4+ T cells sorted from blood. The chain links TRBV7-9 to TRBJ2-3, with TRBD2 matching 7 bases. Written as DNA, the CDR3 is TGTGCCAGCAGCTTACTGTCAGCGGGACCTCGACCTACGCAGTATTTT. It specifies CASSLLSAGPRPTQYF.